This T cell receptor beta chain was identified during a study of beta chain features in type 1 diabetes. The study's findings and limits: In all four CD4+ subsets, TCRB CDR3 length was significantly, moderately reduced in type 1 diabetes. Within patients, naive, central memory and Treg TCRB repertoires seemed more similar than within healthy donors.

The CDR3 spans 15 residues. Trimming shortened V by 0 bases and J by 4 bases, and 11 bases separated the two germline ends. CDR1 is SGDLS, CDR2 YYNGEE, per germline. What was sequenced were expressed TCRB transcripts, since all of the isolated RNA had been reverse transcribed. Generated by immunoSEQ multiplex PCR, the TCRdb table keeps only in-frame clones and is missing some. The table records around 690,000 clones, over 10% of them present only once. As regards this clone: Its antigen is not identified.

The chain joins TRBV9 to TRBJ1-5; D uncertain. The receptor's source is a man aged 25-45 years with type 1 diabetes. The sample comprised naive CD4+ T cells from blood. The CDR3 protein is CASSVDYRLNQPQHF. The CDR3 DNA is TGTGCCAGCAGCGTAGATTACCGGCTAAATCAGCCCCAGCATTTT.